This TCR beta chain derives from a study of OX40 agonist ivuxolimab in advanced cancers. For context, the study as a whole: Ivuxolimab, which targeted the costimulatory receptor OX40 (CD134), was an agonistic, fully human IgG2 monoclonal antibody. Prior anti-PD-1, anti-PD-L1 or anti-CTLA-4 therapy was permitted, and checkpoint inhibitors had been received by roughly two fifths of dose-escalation patients. Of the 52 patients in dose escalation, 19 had hepatocellular carcinoma, some 15 had melanoma, 9 had renal cell carcinoma and 9 had head and neck cancer. Intravenous ivuxolimab was administered to patients every 2 weeks at six dose levels: 0.01, 0.1, 0.3, 1.5, 3 and 10 mg/kg. The paper describes the monotherapy dose-escalation part (N = 52 patients) of the phase I trial of ivuxolimab. A male proportion of roughly 85% and a mean age of around 60 years, ranging from about 23 to 79, were recorded for the dose-escalation cohort. The point of sequencing TCRbeta in the periphery was to test whether ivuxolimab changed TCR sequence diversity and drove clonal T-cell expansion. Partial responses were achieved by three dose-escalation patients, of whom one had hepatocellular carcinoma and two had cutaneous melanoma.

Genomic DNA was extracted from sorted cells for sequencing of the TCRbeta CDR3 region. The immunoSEQ Assay was used for sequencing of TCRbeta CDR3 regions. Held by TCRdb, this immuneACCESS table contains in-frame sequences only and omits some clones. Under half of the omission traces to an unresolved V gene where checked; the cause of the rest is unknown. A total of tens of thousands of clones appear in this sample, nearly 85% of them only once. Roughly a tenth of the sample rests with the top ten. Results and caveats for the whole study, not just this receptor: In the 0.1-3.0 mg/kg groups, partial responders were among the patients with the lowest normalized peripheral clonal expansion, particularly in CD8+ T cells. The antigen specificity of the peripheral T cells that underwent clonal expansion was not determined. Low levels of normalized T-cell clonal expansion were also seen in some patients who did not respond. On average, CD8+ T cells showed more expanded clones than CD4+ T cells after ivuxolimab. At doses from 0.1 to 3.0 mg/kg, clonal expansion was seen in both CD4+ and CD8+ blood T cells between baseline and week 6.

The trial excluded patients who had a history of autoimmune disease or were on systemic immunosuppression. Peripheral blood for TCR sequencing was collected from all dose cohorts at baseline, on cycle 4 day 1, and on cycle 7 day 1. Samples came from an open-label, multicenter, first-in-human phase I dose-escalation trial of ivuxolimab. The trial enrolled adults with locally advanced or metastatic head and neck squamous cell, hepatocellular, melanoma or renal cell carcinoma. CD4+ and CD8+ T cells were sorted separately from peripheral blood before TCR sequencing. V gives up 4 bases and J gives up 0 bases, and the segment between their germline ends measures 3 bases. The CDR3 measures 12 amino acids from cysteine to phenylalanine. This entry keeps only the CDR3 DNA: 36 bases, framed from base 1. The germline V gene yields SGHRS for CDR1 and YFSETQ for CDR2. A note on this clone: Its antigen is unknown. Base qualities are missing; no much larger clone stands one base away.

Recombination joined TRBV5-1 with TRBJ2-3; the D gene assignment is ambiguous. The sample was CD4+ or CD8+ T cells sorted from blood, taken in a trial of the OX40 agonist ivuxolimab. The receptor was isolated from an adult with an advanced solid tumor such as melanoma, head and neck, liver or kidney cancer. DNA sequence: TGCGCCAGCAGCCCGAGCACAGATACGCAGTATTTT. Its protein is CASSPSTDTQYF.